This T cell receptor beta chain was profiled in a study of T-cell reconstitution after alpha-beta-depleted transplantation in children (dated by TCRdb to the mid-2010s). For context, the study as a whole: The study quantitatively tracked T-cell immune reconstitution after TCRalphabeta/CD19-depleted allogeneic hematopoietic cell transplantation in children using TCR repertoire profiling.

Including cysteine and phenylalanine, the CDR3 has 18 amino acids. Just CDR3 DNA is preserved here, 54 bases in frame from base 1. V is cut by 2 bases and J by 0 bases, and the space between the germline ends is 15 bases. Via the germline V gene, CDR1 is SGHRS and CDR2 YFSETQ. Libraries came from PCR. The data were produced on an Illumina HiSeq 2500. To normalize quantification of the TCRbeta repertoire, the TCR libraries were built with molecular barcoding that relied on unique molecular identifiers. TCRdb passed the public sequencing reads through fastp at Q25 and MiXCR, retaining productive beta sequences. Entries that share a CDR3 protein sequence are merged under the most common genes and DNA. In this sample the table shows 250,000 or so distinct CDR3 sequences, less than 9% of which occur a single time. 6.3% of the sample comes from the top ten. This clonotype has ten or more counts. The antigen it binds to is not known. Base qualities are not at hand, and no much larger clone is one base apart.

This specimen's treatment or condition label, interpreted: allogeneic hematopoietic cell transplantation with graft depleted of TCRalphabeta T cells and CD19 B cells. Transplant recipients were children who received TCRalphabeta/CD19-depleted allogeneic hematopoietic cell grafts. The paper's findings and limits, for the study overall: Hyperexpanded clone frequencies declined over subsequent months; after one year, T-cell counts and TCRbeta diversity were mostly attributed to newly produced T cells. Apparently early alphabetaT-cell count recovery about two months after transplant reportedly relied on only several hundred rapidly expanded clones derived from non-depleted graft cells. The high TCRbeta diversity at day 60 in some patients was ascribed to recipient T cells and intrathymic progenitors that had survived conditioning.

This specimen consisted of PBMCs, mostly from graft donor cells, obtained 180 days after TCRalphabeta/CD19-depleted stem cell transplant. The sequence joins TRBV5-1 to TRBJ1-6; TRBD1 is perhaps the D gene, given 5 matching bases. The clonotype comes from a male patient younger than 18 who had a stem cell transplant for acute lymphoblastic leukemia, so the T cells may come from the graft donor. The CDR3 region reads CASSLTPGQDSYNSPLHF. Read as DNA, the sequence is TGCGCCAGCAGCTTAACACCGGGGCAGGACTCCTATAATTCACCCCTCCACTTT.